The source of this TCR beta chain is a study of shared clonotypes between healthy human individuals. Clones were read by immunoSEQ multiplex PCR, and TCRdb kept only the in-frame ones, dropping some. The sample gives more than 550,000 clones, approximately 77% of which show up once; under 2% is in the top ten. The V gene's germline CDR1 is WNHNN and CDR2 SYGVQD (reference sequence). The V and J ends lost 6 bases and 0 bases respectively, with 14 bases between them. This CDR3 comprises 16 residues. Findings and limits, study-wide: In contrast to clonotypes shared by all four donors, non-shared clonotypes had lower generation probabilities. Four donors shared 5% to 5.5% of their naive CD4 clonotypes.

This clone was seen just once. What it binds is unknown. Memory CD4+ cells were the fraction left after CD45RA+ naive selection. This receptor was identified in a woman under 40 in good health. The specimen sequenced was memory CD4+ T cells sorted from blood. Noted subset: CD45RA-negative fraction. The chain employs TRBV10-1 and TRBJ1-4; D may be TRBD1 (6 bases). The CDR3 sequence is CASSEGQRTTNEKLFF. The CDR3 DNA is TGCGCCAGCAGCGAAGGACAGCGAACAACTAATGAAAAACTGTTTTTT.